This TCR beta chain was sequenced for a study of T cells after yellow fever vaccination. Each CDR3 protein gets one entry after TCRdb re-called the 5' RACE reads with MiXCR. The repertoire holds some 320,000 distinct CDR3 sequences, with 4.1% as singletons. Study-level results: The secondary response was weaker but peaked faster, day 5 versus 15.

This clonotype was recorded a few times. The antigen is unknown. The length of the CDR3 is 12 residues. The germline gives CDR1 LNHDA, CDR2 SQIVND (reference sequence). V shed 9 bases and J shed 12 bases, with 18 bases lying between them. This clonotype was sampled from a man younger than 35 who received the YFV17D yellow fever vaccine. Sequencing used PBMCs, obtained 5 days after the yellow fever booster vaccination. This chain connects TRBV19 to TRBJ2-1; either TRBD1 or TRBD2 may fit D (5 bases each). CDR3 sequence (DNA): TGTGCCAGCCGCGCCCCTGGGGGTCGGCAGTTCTTC. This codes for CASRAPGGRQFF.